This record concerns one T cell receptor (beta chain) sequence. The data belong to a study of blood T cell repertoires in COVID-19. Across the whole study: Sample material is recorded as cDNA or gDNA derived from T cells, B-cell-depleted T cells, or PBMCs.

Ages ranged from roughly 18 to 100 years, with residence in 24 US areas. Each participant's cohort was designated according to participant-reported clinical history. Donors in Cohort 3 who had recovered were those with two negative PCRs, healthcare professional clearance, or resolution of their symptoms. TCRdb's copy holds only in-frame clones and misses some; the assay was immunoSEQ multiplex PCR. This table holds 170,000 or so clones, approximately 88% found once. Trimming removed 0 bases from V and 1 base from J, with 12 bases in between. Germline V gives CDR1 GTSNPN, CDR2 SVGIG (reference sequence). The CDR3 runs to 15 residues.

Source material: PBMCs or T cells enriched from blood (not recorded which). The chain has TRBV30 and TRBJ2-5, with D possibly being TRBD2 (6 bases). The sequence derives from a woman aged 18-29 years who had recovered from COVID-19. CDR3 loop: CAWSVITSSQETQYF. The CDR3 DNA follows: TGTGCCTGGAGTGTAATTACTAGCAGCCAAGAGACCCAGTACTTC. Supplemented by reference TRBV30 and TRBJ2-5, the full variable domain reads SQTIHQWPATLVQPVGSPLSLECTVEGTSNPNLYWYRQAAGRGLQLLFYSVGIGQISSEVPQNLSASRPQDRQFILSSKKLLLSDSGFYLCAWSVITSSQETQYFGPGTRLLVL.